The 5 T cell receptor beta chains below all came from one sample that was sequenced in a study of blood T cell repertoires in COVID-19. Sequencing used immunoSEQ multiplex PCR; TCRdb keeps in-frame clones, though not all of them. The profile shows 250,000 to 400,000 clones, about 91% of them singletons. The material sequenced was peripheral blood. The receptors shown here come from a woman in her twenties or thirties with COVID-19, enrolled during active disease.

This clone is a singleton in its sample. This sequence joins TRBV6-5 and TRBJ2-7; D remains unclear. Trimming removed 0 bases at V and 1 base at J, with 7 bases between. This CDR3 region has 14 residues. Germline V gene lookup returns CDR1 MNHEY and CDR2 SVGAGI. The CDR3 DNA sequence: TGTGCCAGCAGTTACTCTCAGGTATCCTACGAGCAGTACTTC. This sequence encodes CASSYSQVSYEQYF.

The CDR3 DNA follows: TGCGCCAGCAGCCACAACAACAATGAGCAGTTCTTC. Translated: CASSHNNNEQFF. The chain links TRBV4-1 to TRBJ2-1; no clear D gene. Looked up from germline, CDR1 is MGHRA and CDR2 is YSYEKL. This CDR3 is built from 12 residues. V was trimmed by 3 bases and J by 5 bases, leaving 5 bases between them.

The V gene is TRBV5-4, the J gene TRBJ1-1, with D perhaps matching TRBD1 (6 bases). Germline CDR1 reads SGHNT; CDR2 reads YYREEE (reference sequence). The V and J ends lost 5 bases and 1 base respectively, with 18 bases between them. The CDR3 has 16 amino acids. The chain's CDR3 is CASSLPPGHPNTEAFF. The CDR3 bases are TGTGCCAGCAGTTTACCTCCGGGACATCCGAACACTGAAGCTTTCTTT.

This clone appeared a few times. The junction shows a germline mismatch at one end, possibly a read error. The J gene is TRBJ2-1, the V gene TRBV6-1, with D possibly being TRBD1 (5 bases). CDR3 size: 10 residues. Germline V gives CDR1 MNHNS, CDR2 SASEGT. The CDR3, as DNA: TGTGCCAGCAGTGAATACAGGACGATCTTC. Its translation: CASSEYRTIF.

The rearrangement links TRBV9 to TRBJ1-3; TRBD1 matches 7 bases. The CDR3 length is 14 residues. Losses at the gene ends were 1 base for V and 3 bases for J; bases not matched to a gene: 1. Germline V gene sequence: CDR1 SGDLS, CDR2 YYNGEE. Here the CDR3 DNA reads TGTGCCAGCAGCGTACAGGGGGTTGGAAACACCATATATTTT. Its translation: CASSVQGVGNTIYF.